This T cell receptor beta chain was sequenced for a study of cytomegalovirus exposure and HLA in healthy donors. Broader study findings: The authors judged a highly shared variant cluster likely a sequencing artifact. Apparent HLA restriction characterized most CMV-associated TCR beta chains in a later analysis.

Of note for this clone: Its antigen is still unknown.

Primers for the PCR totalled 60 Vbeta and 13 Jbeta. Method: immunoSEQ multiplex PCR; TCRdb's copy keeps in-frame clones and lacks some. The sample includes 70,000 or so clones. Germline-derived CDR1 and CDR2 are SQVTM and ANQGSEA. V lost 6 bases and J 6 bases, leaving 14 bases between the germline ends. CDR3 length equals 12 residues. This receptor was obtained from a man aged 40-55 years in good health and CMV-seronegative. The chain joins TRBV29-1 to TRBJ1-1, with a possible D match to TRBD1 (5 bases). Sequencing input: PBMCs. In DNA form, the CDR3 reads TGCAGCGTGGTCCCCCGGGGGGCTGAAGCTTTCTTT. The encoded protein is CSVVPRGAEAFF.